The rows below give T cell receptor beta chains drawn from one sample of a study of cytomegalovirus exposure and HLA in healthy donors. Repertoires were generated with immunoSEQ multiplex PCR, while TCRdb's copy carries only in-frame clones and drops some. The sample holds around 90,000 clones, roughly 67% seen once. The specimen was PBMCs. Receptors were obtained from a woman aged 45-65 years in good health and CMV-seropositive. Both conserved end residues are part of each CDR3. The D gene is left open where the match is weak. Not every row has a clone size; where given, it reads once, few, many or a size class.

TRBJ2-6 . . TRBV7-8 19 TGTGCCAGCAGCTTAGGGCCTGGGCTTTTGCTCTCTGGGGCCAACGTCCTGACTTTC CASSLGPGLLLSGANVLTF
TRBJ2-1 few . TRBV9 17 TGTGCCAGCAGCGTAGCTTTAGGGGGGGGGCCCGACAATGAGCAGTTCTTC CASSVALGGGPDNEQFF
TRBJ2-1 . TRBD2 TRBV27 14 TGTGCCAGCAGAGTGGGACTAGCAGGAAGTGAGCAGTTCTTC CASRVGLAGSEQFF
TRBJ1-1 . . TRBV5-1 13 TGCGCCAGCAGCGTAGGGGTGAACACTGAAGCTTTCTTT CASSVGVNTEAFF
TRBJ2-5 . TRBD2 TRBV7-3 16 TGTGCCAGCAGCTTGGGACTAGCGGGGGTCGGCGAGACCCAGTACTTC CASSLGLAGVGETQYF
TRBJ2-3 few TRBD2 TRBV4-3 15 TGCGCCAGCAGCCAACTAGCGGGGCGCACAGATACGCAGTATTTT CASSQLAGRTDTQYF
TRBJ1-1 . TRBD1 TRBV30 14 TGTGCCTGGAGTGGTGAACAGGGGGCTAATGAAGCTTTCTTT CAWSGEQGANEAFF
TRBJ1-3 . TRBD1 TRBV5-1 17 TGCGCCAGCAGCTGGAGATCGGGACAGGGAACTGGAAACACCATATATTTT CASSWRSGQGTGNTIYF
TRBJ2-7 . TRBD1 TRBV13 16 TGTGCCAGCAGCCCCGGCAGGGGGTGGTCTTGGAGCGAGCAGTACTTC CASSPGRGWSWSEQYF
TRBJ2-4 once . TRBV2 14 TGTGCCAGCAGGATGACAGGAATCAAAAACATTCAGTACTTC CASRMTGIKNIQYF
TRBJ2-3 . TRBD2 TRBV15 18 TGTGCCACCAGCAGAGATGTAGGACCTACGGGGGGAACAGATACGCAGTATTTT CATSRDVGPTGGTDTQYF
TRBJ1-1 few . TRBV30 13 TGTGCCTGGAGTGCAACGACAGGTACCATTACTTTCTTT CAWSATTGTITFF
TRBJ2-3 . . TRBV27 13 TGTGCCAGCAGTTACTCAGGGGATGATACGCAGTATTTT CASSYSGDDTQYF
TRBJ2-6 . TRBD1 TRBV5-3 20 TGTGCCAGAAGCTTGGCATTAAAGGACAGGCCCCCCTCTGGGGCCAACGTCCTGACTTTC CARSLALKDRPPSGANVLTF
TRBJ2-1 . TRBD1 TRBV27 16 TGTGCCAGCAGTACGAGACAGGGATCCTCCTACAATGAGCAGTTCTTC CASSTRQGSSYNEQFF
TRBJ1-6 . TRBD1 TRBV25-1 15 TGTGCCAGCAGTGATGCGACAGGGGGAGATTCACCCCTCCACTTT CASSDATGGDSPLHF
TRBJ1-1 . TRBD1 TRBV2 16 TGTGCCAGCAGAAGGACTAGGACAGGGGCGAACACTGAAGCTTTCTTT CASRRTRTGANTEAFF
TRBJ2-7 . TRBD1 TRBV29-1 12 TGCAGCGCTGGGACAGGGTCCTACGAGCAGTACTTC CSAGTGSYEQYF
TRBJ2-7 once TRBD2 TRBV11-1 16 TGTGCCAGCAGCTTAAGGGCTAGCGGGGGACTCTACGAGCAGTACTTC CASSLRASGGLYEQYF
TRBJ1-2 . TRBD1 TRBV9 14 TGTGCCAGCAGCGTAGGGGACAGGTCAGGTGGCTACACCTTC CASSVGDRSGGYTF
TRBJ2-5 few TRBD2 TRBV7-2 14 TGTGCCAGCAGCTCCTCAGCGGGGATGGGGACCCAGTACTTC CASSSSAGMGTQYF
TRBJ1-1 . . TRBV7-8 19 TGTGCCAGCAGCTTAGTAGGGAATCCGGGGGGCGCGGTTCGGACTGAAGCTTTCTTT CASSLVGNPGGAVRTEAFF
TRBJ2-7 . TRBD2 TRBV30 16 TGTGCCTGGAGTAAATCGAGGACTAGCGGCTTATACGAGCAGTACTTC CAWSKSRTSGLYEQYF
TRBJ2-7 . . TRBV4-3 16 TGCGCCAGCAGCCAAGATCGCTGGCAGGGGACCTACGAGCAGTACTTC CASSQDRWQGTYEQYF
TRBJ2-1 few TRBD2 TRBV19 13 TGTGCCAGCTCAGGGAGGGTATACAATGAGCAGTTCTTC CASSGRVYNEQFF